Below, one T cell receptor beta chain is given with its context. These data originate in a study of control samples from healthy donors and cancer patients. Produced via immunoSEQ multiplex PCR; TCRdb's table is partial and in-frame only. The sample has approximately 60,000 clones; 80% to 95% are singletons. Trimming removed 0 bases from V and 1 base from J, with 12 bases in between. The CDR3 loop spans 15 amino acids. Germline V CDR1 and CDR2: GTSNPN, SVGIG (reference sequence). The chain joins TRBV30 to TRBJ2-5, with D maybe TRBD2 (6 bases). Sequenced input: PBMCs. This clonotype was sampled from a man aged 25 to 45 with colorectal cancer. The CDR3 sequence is CAWSVEAGFQETQYF. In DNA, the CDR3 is TGTGCCTGGAGTGTAGAGGCGGGGTTCCAAGAGACCCAGTACTTC.